These 30 T cell receptor beta chains came from one sample sequenced in a study of T cell responses to AZD1222 COVID-19 vaccine. Assay used: immunoSEQ multiplex PCR; TCRdb lists only in-frame clones, some missing. The sample contains just over 90,000 clones, more than 80% of which appear only once. The material was peripheral blood, obtained 28 days after the second AZD1222 dose. These receptors originate from an adult who received the AZD1222 COVID-19 vaccine.

J is TRBJ2-5 and V is TRBV5-3; TRBD2 might be the D (6 bases). TRBV5-3 is sorted into the ORF group, with uncertain function. The CDR3 runs 14 residues. Deletions cut 3 bases from V and 4 bases from J, with 13 bases between. CDR3 amino acids: CARSSGTFAETQYF. DNA for the CDR3: TGTGCCAGAAGCTCTGGGACTTTTGCAGAGACCCAGTACTTC.

The genes are TRBV19 and TRBJ1-1, with 7 bases aligning to TRBD1. Germline values: CDR1 LNHDA, CDR2 SQIVND (reference sequence). CDR3 length: 13 amino acids. V shed 5 bases and J 5 bases; nucleotides not matched to a gene: 5. The CDR3 region has the DNA TGTGCCAGTAGTTGGACAGGAAGAACTGAAGCTTTCTTT. Its translation: CASSWTGRTEAFF.

This clone was recorded only once. This rearrangement joins TRBV19 to TRBJ1-2; no clear D gene. The germline V gene has CDR1 LNHDA and CDR2 SQIVND (reference sequence). This CDR3 is 14 amino acids long. Trimming took off 3 bases at V and 2 bases at J, with 10 bases between the two ends. This CDR3 reads CASSMPRENYGYTF. The CDR3, as DNA: TGTGCCAGTAGTATGCCGAGGGAGAACTATGGCTACACCTTC.

The J gene is TRBJ2-1, the V gene TRBV5-1; D gene ambiguous. This CDR3 has 15 residues. The V and J ends lost 0 bases and 1 base respectively, with 8 bases between them. The germline V gene has CDR1 SGHRS and CDR2 YFSETQ. The CDR3 DNA sequence: TGCGCCAGCAGCTTGGCTGTTGGATCCTACAATGAGCAGTTCTTC. It translates to CASSLAVGSYNEQFF.

The chain recombines TRBV6-5 with TRBJ1-2, with unresolved D. V dropped 0 bases and J dropped 4 bases, with 6 bases sitting between them. Germline values: CDR1 MNHEY, CDR2 SVGAGI. CDR3 length: 13 amino acids. In DNA, the CDR3 is TGTGCCAGCAGTTACTCCCCAGTCTATGGCTACACCTTC. This encodes CASSYSPVYGYTF.

The V gene is TRBV7-9, the J gene TRBJ1-2; D ambiguous. The V gene lost 0 bases and the J gene lost 12 bases, with 8 bases spanning the gap. The CDR3 runs 11 residues. The germline V gene encodes CDR1 SEHNR and CDR2 FQNEAQ (reference sequence). DNA for the CDR3: TGTGCCAGCAGCTTAGCTACAGAGAACACCTTC. Translation gives CASSLATENTF. Full variable domain (outside the CDR3, taken from reference TRBV7-9 and TRBJ1-2): DTGVSQNPRHKITKRGQNVTFRCDPISEHNRLYWYRQTLGQGPEFLTYFQNEAQLEKSRLLSDRFSAERPKGSFSTLEIQRTEQGDSAMYLCASSLATENTFGSGTRLTVV.

This clone was found once. This chain links TRBV30 with TRBJ1-4; 7 nucleotides agree with TRBD1. Germline CDR1 reads GTSNPN; CDR2 reads SVGIG (reference sequence). The CDR3 runs to 16 residues. V lost 2 bases, J lost 10 bases, and 16 bases stayed unmatched. CDR3 coding DNA: TGTGCCTGGAGTACCTCGATGGAGGGGGCGCGCGGAAAACTGTTTTTT. Protein product: CAWSTSMEGARGKLFF.

This clone has just one count. The J gene is TRBJ2-1, the V gene TRBV7-2; 7 bases line up with TRBD2. The length of the CDR3 is 19 residues. Trimming took 2 bases from V and 2 from J; bases not matched to a gene: 15. In germline, CDR1 is SGHTA, CDR2 FQGNSA. The CDR3 loop is CASSLLTTTSRLTYNEQFF. The CDR3 DNA is TGTGCCAGCAGCTTATTAACTACGACTAGCCGGCTAACCTACAATGAGCAGTTCTTC.

The table lists this clone with a count of one. This chain joins TRBV7-2 and TRBJ2-5, with D uncertain. Germline V gene lookup returns CDR1 SGHTA and CDR2 FQGNSA. Trimming took off 5 bases at V and 2 bases at J, with 12 bases between the two ends. This CDR3 comprises 14 residues. The CDR3 is CASSTYSKQETQYF. CDR3 in DNA: TGTGCCAGCAGCACCTACAGCAAACAAGAGACCCAGTACTTC.

This chain links TRBV20-1 with TRBJ1-1, with D hard to call. The V gene lost 6 bases and the J gene lost 1 base, with 9 bases spanning the gap. This CDR3 region has 12 residues. Germline V gene data show CDR1 as DFQATT and CDR2 as SNEGSKA (reference sequence). CDR3 sequence reads: CSASRENTEAFF. CDR3 coding DNA: TGCAGTGCAAGTCGGGAGAACACTGAAGCTTTCTTT.

The chain employs TRBV27 and TRBJ1-1, with no clear D. V shed 6 bases and J shed 3 bases, with 11 bases lying between them. The CDR3 loop spans 13 amino acids. CDR1 MNHEY and CDR2 SMNVEV come from the germline V gene (reference sequence). The DNA of the CDR3 is TGTGCCAGCAGAGACGGACCCTACACTGAAGCTTTCTTT. This sequence encodes CASRDGPYTEAFF.

The chain is built from TRBV5-1 and TRBJ1-2; 8 bases align to TRBD1. The V segment lost 0 bases and the J segment 3 bases; nucleotides outside the gene matches: 4. CDR3 length: 15 amino acids. Looked up from germline, CDR1 is SGHRS and CDR2 is YFSETQ. CDR3 protein: CASSLVGQVDYGYTF. The CDR3 bases are TGCGCCAGCAGCTTGGTGGGACAGGTAGACTATGGCTACACCTTC.

Here the CDR3 DNA reads TGTGCCAGCAGCTTAGAGCCCTACGAGCAGTACTTC. It translates to CASSLEPYEQYF. The chain joins TRBV7-9 to TRBJ2-7; D is unclear. CDR1 is SEHNR and CDR2 is FQNEAQ in the germline V gene (reference sequence). Trimming pared 1 base from V and 2 bases from J, leaving 3 bases between. The CDR3 length is 12 residues.

CDR3 residues: CASGSQPGTSGTYTQYF. The CDR3 DNA follows: TGTGCTAGTGGTTCCCAACCCGGGACTAGCGGGACCTATACGCAGTATTTT. The chain carries TRBV12-5 and TRBJ2-3; TRBD2 matches 13 bases. Trimming removed 4 bases from V and 7 bases from J; junction bases left unmatched: 11. The CDR3 has 17 amino acids. Germline V gene sequence: CDR1 LGHNT, CDR2 FRNRAP.

The V and J genes are TRBV9 and TRBJ1-6; TRBD1 matches at 7 bases. Germline CDR1 reads SGDLS; CDR2 reads YYNGEE. J gave up 9 bases and V 0 bases, and 6 bases lay outside the gene matches. The CDR3 has 15 residues. CDR3 sequence reads: CASSVAGTEGSPLHF. CDR3 in DNA: TGTGCCAGCAGCGTAGCTGGGACAGAGGGTTCACCCCTCCACTTT.

The chain is built from TRBV11-2 and TRBJ2-1; TRBD1 matches at 9 bases. This CDR3 region has 17 residues. The germline gives CDR1 SGHAT, CDR2 FQNNGV. Losses at the gene ends were 0 bases for V and 5 bases for J; bases not matched to a gene: 8. The CDR3 region is CASSLDRDRGGDNEQFF. CDR3 in DNA: TGTGCCAGCAGCTTAGACAGAGACAGGGGGGGAGACAATGAGCAGTTCTTC.

The chain combines TRBV20-1 with TRBJ2-1; no firm D call. The germline CDR1 and CDR2 sequences are DFQATT and SNEGSKA (reference sequence). This CDR3 contains 11 residues. Trimming cost V 4 bases and J 6 bases, with 7 bases left between them. The chain's CDR3 is CSATELNEQFF. In DNA, the CDR3 is TGCAGTGCTACCGAACTCAATGAGCAGTTCTTC.

The chain recombines TRBV2 with TRBJ1-6, with 7 nucleotides matching TRBD1. The germline gives CDR1 SNHLY, CDR2 FYNNEI. J was trimmed by 9 bases and V by 7 bases; bases with no gene match: 12. The CDR3 extends over 15 amino acids. CDR3 sequence reads: CASIWWGTDSSPLHF. The CDR3 nucleotides read TGTGCCAGCATTTGGTGGGGGACAGACAGTTCACCCCTCCACTTT.

V is TRBV18 and J is TRBJ2-7; 9 nucleotides agree with TRBD1. The CDR3 loop spans 16 amino acids. Germline assignment: CDR1 KGHSH and CDR2 LQKENI. With V trimmed by 3 bases and J by 6 bases, 12 bases remained unmatched. CDR3 sequence: CASSPETGGDGGEQYF. The CDR3 DNA follows: TGTGCCAGCTCACCGGAGACAGGGGGAGACGGGGGCGAGCAGTACTTC.

This chain connects TRBV30 to TRBJ2-2; D is perhaps TRBD1 (6 bases). CDR1 and CDR2 from the germline V gene are GTSNPN and SVGIG (reference sequence). The CDR3 is 13 amino acids. Trimming took 2 bases from V and 6 from J, leaving 10 bases between them. CDR3 residues: CAWSRQVSGELFF. The CDR3 DNA is TGTGCCTGGAGTAGACAGGTGTCCGGGGAGCTGTTTTTT.

The V gene is TRBV7-9, the J gene TRBJ1-4; tentatively, D is TRBD1 (6 bases). Germline V gives CDR1 SEHNR, CDR2 FQNEAQ (reference sequence). There are 17 residues in the CDR3. Trimming pared 8 bases from V and 0 bases from J, leaving 19 bases between. The CDR3 nucleotides read TGTGCCAGCTCCACAGGGAACTTCCGTGCAACTAATGAAAAACTGTTTTTT. Its translation is CASSTGNFRATNEKLFF.

This chain connects TRBV5-6 to TRBJ1-6, with D hard to call. The CDR3 covers 12 residues. V was trimmed by 0 bases and J by 10 bases, leaving 5 bases between them. CDR1 and CDR2 from the germline V gene are SGHDT and YYEEEE. CDR3 protein: CASSLVGSPLHF. The CDR3 DNA reads TGTGCCAGCAGCTTGGTTGGCTCACCCCTCCACTTT.

V gene TRBV4-3 combines with J gene TRBJ2-3, with D uncertain. The CDR3 has 13 residues. Trimming removed 0 bases from V and 8 bases from J, with 9 bases in between. CDR1 is LGHNA and CDR2 is YSLEER in the germline V gene. CDR3 nucleotide sequence: TGCGCCAGCAGCCAAGATTGGGTGGGTACGCAGTATTTT. Translated: CASSQDWVGTQYF.

This CDR3 reads CASSEGPGLSYEQYF. For the CDR3, the DNA is TGTGCCAGCAGTGAAGGGCCGGGCCTCTCCTACGAGCAGTACTTC. V is TRBV2 and J is TRBJ2-7, with unresolved D. The CDR3 runs to 15 residues. Germline CDR1 and CDR2: SNHLY and FYNNEI. The ends were cut back, 1 base at V and 0 bases at J, with 10 bases in the middle.

V and J are TRBV27 and TRBJ2-1; D gene ambiguous. Germline CDR1 and CDR2: MNHEY and SMNVEV (reference sequence). This CDR3 contains 16 residues. Trimming cost V 5 bases and J 3 bases, with 17 bases left between them. Here the CDR3 reads CASSPRRHLSYNEQFF. CDR3 coding DNA: TGTGCCAGCAGTCCACGTCGACATTTAAGCTACAATGAGCAGTTCTTC.

This clone occurred a few times. V and J are TRBV3-1 (or the pseudogene TRBV3-2) and TRBJ1-3, with 8 bases lining up with TRBD1. The junction had 4 bases not matched to a gene; V was cut back by 6 bases and J by 0 bases. The CDR3 loop spans 15 amino acids. The germline V gene has CDR1 LGHDT and CDR2 YNNKEL (reference sequence). The DNA for the CDR3 is TGTGCCAGCAGACCGGACAGGGCCTCTGGAAACACCATATATTTT. Translated, it gives CASRPDRASGNTIYF.

The chain employs TRBV6-1 and TRBJ1-2, with no clear D. Trimming took 3 bases from V and 4 from J, leaving 15 bases between them. CDR1 is MNHNS, CDR2 SASEGT, per germline. CDR3 size: 15 residues. The CDR3 nucleotides read TGTGCCAGCAGTGAGTTTCACAGAACCCTCTATGGCTACACCTTC. Translated, it gives CASSEFHRTLYGYTF.

The V call is TRBV3-1 (or the pseudogene TRBV3-2), the J call TRBJ2-5; 7 nucleotides align to TRBD1. Trimming cost V 4 bases and J 2 bases; bases outside gene matches: 4. The CDR3 is 14 amino acids. In germline, CDR1 is LGHDT, CDR2 YNNKEL (reference sequence). The CDR3 sequence is CASSLRTGQETQYF. The CDR3 nucleotides read TGTGCCAGCAGCCTCCGGACAGGTCAAGAGACCCAGTACTTC.

This clone occurred a few times. This chain joins TRBV7-9 and TRBJ2-2; 15 nucleotides align to TRBD2. This CDR3 is built from 18 residues. CDR1 is SEHNR, CDR2 FQNEAQ, per germline (reference sequence). V lost 5 bases, J lost 4 bases, and 8 bases stayed unmatched. CDR3 nucleotide sequence: TGTGCCAGCAGCCGTGGACTAGCGGGAGGGCCTCGCACCGGGGAGCTGTTTTTT. This codes for CASSRGLAGGPRTGELFF.

J is TRBJ2-1 and V is TRBV5-1, with 8 nucleotides matching TRBD1. J was trimmed by 6 bases and V by 1 base; bases with no gene match: 6. The CDR3 runs to 15 residues. The germline CDR1 and CDR2 sequences are SGHRS and YFSETQ. This CDR3 is CASSLPRTGFNEQFF. CDR3 DNA: TGCGCCAGCAGCTTGCCTAGGACAGGGTTCAATGAGCAGTTCTTC.